This T cell receptor beta chain was sequenced in a study of response to subunit inactivated influenza vaccine. Via MiXCR, TCRdb re-called the RT-PCR reads, giving one row per CDR3 protein. The sample contains 750,000 to 850,000 distinct CDR3 sequences, approximately 17% of which appear only once. Study-level findings and limits: Authors suggested each seasonal influenza vaccination recruits few new T cells.

Trimming shortened V by 7 bases and J by 1 base, and 13 bases separated the two germline ends. Germline lookup yields CDR1 MNHEY and CDR2 SVGEGT. There are 14 residues in the CDR3. This clonotype was counted between two and nine times. Its target is unknown. This chain joins TRBV6-2 or TRBV6-3 and TRBJ2-5; D tentatively fits TRBD1 or TRBD2 (6 bases each). This receptor was identified in a man between 45 and 60 years old who received an inactivated influenza vaccine. The source was PBMCs from blood, collected more than 4 days after vaccination. The CDR3 reads CASNSRGVQETQYF. The CDR3 bases are TGTGCCAGCAACTCTAGGGGGGTCCAAGAGACCCAGTACTTC.